These 20 T cell receptor beta chains originate from one sample sequenced in a study of blood T cell repertoires in COVID-19. Some clones are missing from TCRdb's copy, which holds only in-frame ones; the method was immunoSEQ multiplex PCR. Of roughly 300,000 clones in the sample, approximately 83% were seen once. The sequenced sample consisted of PBMCs or T cells enriched from blood (not recorded which). All receptors derive from a middle-aged woman with acute COVID-19.

The rearrangement uses TRBV25-1 and TRBJ1-2, with 7 bases aligning to TRBD1. Germline V CDR1 and CDR2: MGHDK, SYGVNS. This CDR3 contains 13 residues. With 2 bases clipped from V and 5 bases from J, the junction kept 2 bases outside the gene matches. DNA for the CDR3: TGTGCCAGCAGTGAAGGGACAGTTTATGGCTACACCTTC. Translated: CASSEGTVYGYTF.

The chain couples TRBV2 to TRBJ1-1; 11 bases align to TRBD1. Germline CDR1 reads SNHLY; CDR2 reads FYNNEI. V lost 9 bases and J lost 4; bases outside the gene matches: 4. The length of the CDR3 is 13 residues. The CDR3, as DNA: TGTGCCAGTAGGGGACAGGGGGTCACTGAAGCTTTCTTT. Its protein product is CASRGQGVTEAFF.

The V call is TRBV28, the J call TRBJ1-6; D is unresolved. This CDR3 comprises 16 residues. Germline V CDR1 and CDR2: MDHEN, SYDVKM. V lost 1 base and J 2 bases, leaving 9 bases between the germline ends. The CDR3 loop reads CASSLSRVAYNSPLHF. The DNA for the CDR3 is TGTGCCAGCAGTTTATCCCGGGTCGCCTATAATTCACCCCTCCACTTT.

The gene calls are TRBV3-1 (or the pseudogene TRBV3-2) and TRBJ2-7; D gene ambiguous. V shed 0 bases and J shed 0 bases, with 15 bases lying between them. CDR3 length equals 17 residues. The germline gives CDR1 LGHDT, CDR2 YNNKEL (reference sequence). The CDR3 DNA sequence: TGTGCCAGCAGCCAAGAATGGGTAACGCGGAGCTCCTACGAGCAGTACTTC. Translating it yields CASSQEWVTRSSYEQYF.

CDR3 DNA: TGCGCCAGCAGCTTGGGAGGGAACAGGAACACTGAAGCTTTCTTT. Protein: CASSLGGNRNTEAFF. This rearrangement joins TRBV4-3 to TRBJ1-1; no firm D call. V lost 5 bases, J lost 1 base, and 14 bases lay in between. There are 15 residues in the CDR3. Germline values: CDR1 LGHNA, CDR2 YSLEER.

Comment on this clone: A read error may produce the germline difference seen at one junction end. This rearrangement joins TRBV7-9 to TRBJ1-6; a weak D match, TRBD1 (6 bases). Germline loops: CDR1 SEHNR, CDR2 FQNEAQ (reference sequence). The CDR3 consists of 14 residues. The CDR3 is CASSLDRRDSPLHF. In nucleotides, the CDR3 is TGTGCCAGCAGTTTAGACAGGCGTGATTCACCCCTCCACTTT.

This chain uses TRBV28 with TRBJ1-2; perhaps TRBD1 as D (5 bases). V dropped 8 bases and J dropped 0 bases, with 13 bases sitting between them. CDR1 MDHEN and CDR2 SYDVKM come from the germline V gene. CDR3 length: 14 amino acids. Written as DNA, the CDR3 is TGTGCCAGCGATTCCCCAGGGACTAACTATGGCTACACCTTC. As protein: CASDSPGTNYGYTF.

The chain couples TRBV7-2 to TRBJ1-2; 7 bases align to TRBD1. The CDR3 sequence is 17 residues long. CDR1 is SGHTA, CDR2 FQGNSA, per germline. V was pared by 1 base and J by 5 bases, with 13 bases of the junction left unmatched. This CDR3 is CASSLVPGQGDRYGYTF. The CDR3 DNA follows: TGTGCCAGCAGCTTAGTCCCTGGGCAGGGGGATAGGTATGGCTACACCTTC.

V is TRBV29-1 and J is TRBJ2-4; D may be TRBD2 (6 bases). The CDR3 consists of 13 residues. Deletions cut 5 bases from V and 6 bases from J, with 14 bases between. CDR1 is SQVTM, CDR2 ANQGSEA, per germline. The CDR3 region is CSVRRGSRNIQYF. CDR3 coding DNA: TGCAGCGTTCGTCGGGGGTCCAGAAACATTCAGTACTTC.

The V gene is TRBV27, the J gene TRBJ2-7, with 9 bases fitting TRBD2. This CDR3 comprises 14 residues. CDR1 is MNHEY and CDR2 is SMNVEV in the germline V gene (reference sequence). Trimming took 4 bases from V and 9 from J; bases not matched to a gene: 10. The CDR3 DNA reads TGTGCCAGCAGTTACCCCGGGACTAGCAACGTGCAGTACTTC. Translation: CASSYPGTSNVQYF.

V and J are TRBV15 and TRBJ2-2; TRBD2 agrees at 13 bases. J gave up 4 bases and V 0 bases, and 14 bases lay outside the gene matches. This CDR3 region has 21 residues. Germline-derived CDR1 and CDR2 are LNHNV and YYDKDF (reference sequence). CDR3 loop: CATSRDPGLAGVGGRTGELFF. In DNA form, the CDR3 reads TGTGCCACCAGCAGAGATCCAGGACTAGCGGGAGTTGGGGGGCGCACCGGGGAGCTGTTTTTT.

This clone was found a few times. The rearrangement uses TRBV19 and TRBJ2-7; 11 bases are shared with TRBD1. CDR1 is LNHDA and CDR2 is SQIVND in the germline V gene (reference sequence). V was pared by 4 bases and J by 2 bases, with 7 bases of the junction left unmatched. The CDR3 covers 16 residues. As DNA, the CDR3 is TGTGCCAGTAGTACGGACGGGACAGGGGGGCCCTACGAGCAGTACTTC. Translating it yields CASSTDGTGGPYEQYF.

The V and J genes are TRBV7-3 and TRBJ2-3; 8 nucleotides match TRBD1. The CDR3 length is 17 residues. V gave up 2 bases and J gave up 0 bases; unmatched junction bases: 7. Looked up from germline, CDR1 is SGHTA and CDR2 is FQGTGA. CDR3 in DNA: TGTGCCAGCAGCTTAGGTTCAGGGGGCTTAAGCACAGATACGCAGTATTTT. It yields the protein CASSLGSGGLSTDTQYF.

The CDR3 DNA follows: TGTGCCAGCAGCTTAGTTTCCGCCAGGGTCGACGAGACCCAGTACTTC. This codes for CASSLVSARVDETQYF. The chain employs TRBV11-2 and TRBJ2-5; D might be TRBD1 (5 bases). V was cut by 1 base and J by 5 bases, with 17 bases left in between. Germline V gene lookup returns CDR1 SGHAT and CDR2 FQNNGV. The CDR3 loop spans 16 amino acids.

This chain uses TRBV15 with TRBJ2-1, with D possibly TRBD1 on 6 matching bases. The CDR3 runs 16 residues. Germline CDR1 LNHNV, CDR2 YYDKDF (reference sequence). V was shortened by 4 bases and J by 7 bases, with 20 bases between the two germline ends. The CDR3 reads CATSNLRDTIANEQFF. DNA for the CDR3: TGTGCCACCAGCAATCTCCGGGACACAATCGCAAATGAGCAGTTCTTC. The full variable domain, completed using reference TRBV15 and TRBJ2-1, is DAMVIQNPRYQVTQFGKPVTLSCSQTLNHNVMYWYQQKSSQAPKLLFHYYDKDFNNEADTPDNFQSRRPNTSFCFLDIRSPGLGDTAMYLCATSNLRDTIANEQFFGPGTRLTVL.

The chain has TRBV5-4 and TRBJ2-3, with D unresolved. V was trimmed by 6 bases and J by 1 base, leaving 18 bases between them. The germline V gene encodes CDR1 SGHNT and CDR2 YYREEE (reference sequence). The CDR3 runs 16 residues. CDR3 in amino acids: CASTPPRTGCTDTQYF. CDR3 sequence (DNA): TGTGCCAGCACCCCCCCCCGCACGGGTTGCACAGATACGCAGTATTTT.

As concerns this clone: The same CDR3 also results from other DNA sequences found in this sample. The chain combines TRBV5-1 with TRBJ1-3, with D possibly being TRBD1 (5 bases). Germline loops: CDR1 SGHRS, CDR2 YFSETQ. The V and J ends lost 1 base and 0 bases respectively, with 5 bases between them. The CDR3 totals 14 residues. The CDR3, as DNA: TGCGCCAGCAGCTTGACAGGCTCTGGAAACACCATATATTTT. Protein sequence: CASSLTGSGNTIYF.

The J gene is TRBJ2-2, the V gene TRBV9; 9 bases are shared with TRBD2. The CDR3 is 21 amino acids. Germline V gene data show CDR1 as SGDLS and CDR2 as YYNGEE. V was pared by 0 bases and J by 0 bases, with 15 bases of the junction left unmatched. The CDR3 DNA is TGTGCCAGCAGCGTAGAGAGCCCCTGGGCGCGGGGGGGACCGAACACCGGGGAGCTGTTTTTT. It specifies CASSVESPWARGGPNTGELFF.

The gene calls are TRBV7-9 and TRBJ1-5; TRBD1 might be the D (5 bases). Between the trimmed V and J ends, which lost 5 bases and 3 bases, there was a span of 17 bases. The CDR3 has 16 residues. The germline gives CDR1 SEHNR, CDR2 FQNEAQ (reference sequence). The CDR3 spells CASSLSRGDFNQPQHF. The DNA for the CDR3 is TGTGCCAGCAGCCTTAGCCGGGGGGACTTCAATCAGCCCCAGCATTTT.

With regard to this clone: A much larger clone is a single base away; this may be a read error. The chain couples TRBV27 to TRBJ2-7, with 9 bases matching TRBD1. Trimming at V came to 5 bases and at J to 3 bases, leaving 2 bases not matched to a gene. The CDR3 totals 13 residues. Per germline, CDR1 MNHEY and CDR2 SMNVEV (reference sequence). This CDR3 is CASSQTGGYEQYF. For the CDR3, the DNA is TGTGCCAGCAGTCAGACAGGGGGCTACGAGCAGTACTTC.